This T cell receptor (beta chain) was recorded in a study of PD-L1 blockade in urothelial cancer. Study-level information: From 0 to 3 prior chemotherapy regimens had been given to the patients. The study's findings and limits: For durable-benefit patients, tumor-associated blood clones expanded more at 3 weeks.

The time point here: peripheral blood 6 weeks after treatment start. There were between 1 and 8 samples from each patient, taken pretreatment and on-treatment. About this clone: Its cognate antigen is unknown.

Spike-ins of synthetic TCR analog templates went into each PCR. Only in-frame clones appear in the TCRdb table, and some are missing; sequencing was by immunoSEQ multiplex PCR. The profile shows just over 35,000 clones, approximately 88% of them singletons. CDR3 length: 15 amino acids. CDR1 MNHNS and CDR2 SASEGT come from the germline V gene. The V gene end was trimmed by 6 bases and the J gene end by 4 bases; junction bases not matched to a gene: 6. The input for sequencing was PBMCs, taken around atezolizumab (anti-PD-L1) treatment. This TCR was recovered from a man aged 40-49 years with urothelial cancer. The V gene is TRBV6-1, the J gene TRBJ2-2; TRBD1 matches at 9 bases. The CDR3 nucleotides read TGTGCCAGCAGGGTGGGACAGGGATCCACCGGGGAGCTGTTTTTT. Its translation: CASRVGQGSTGELFF.